A selection of T cell receptor beta chains follows, all from one sample in a study of blood T cell repertoires in COVID-19. The protocol was immunoSEQ multiplex PCR, while the TCRdb copy is restricted to in-frame clones and leaves out a portion. The table has 130,000 to 150,000 clones, around four fifths seen once. Specimen: PBMCs or T cells enriched from blood (not recorded which). These receptors were collected from a woman between 35 and 50 years old who had recovered from COVID-19. The CDR3 runs from the conserved cysteine through the conserved F or W. Fields, in order: J gene, V gene, clone size, D gene, CDR3 protein, CDR3 DNA. The D gene is left open where the match is weak. The size of a clone is reported for some rows only, either as once, few or many, or as a class for expanded clones.

J gene: TRBJ2-5
V gene: TRBV7-9
clone size: -
D gene: TRBD1
CDR3 protein: CASSPGQGMVRWETQYF
CDR3 DNA: TGTGCCAGCAGTCCCGGACAGGGGATGGTGCGATGGGAGACCCAGTACTTC

J gene: TRBJ2-6
V gene: TRBV6-2/TRBV6-3
clone size: -
D gene: -
CDR3 protein: CASSYVGAHGANVLTF
CDR3 DNA: TGTGCCAGCAGTTATGTGGGGGCGCACGGGGCCAACGTCCTGACTTTC

J gene: TRBJ1-1
V gene: TRBV5-6
clone size: -
D gene: -
CDR3 protein: CASSLEQGMNTEAFF
CDR3 DNA: TGTGCCAGCAGCTTGGAGCAGGGTATGAACACTGAAGCTTTCTTT

J gene: TRBJ2-1
V gene: TRBV5-1
clone size: -
D gene: TRBD1
CDR3 protein: CASSPDRVENNEQFF
CDR3 DNA: TGCGCCAGCAGCCCGGACAGGGTGGAGAACAATGAGCAGTTCTTC

J gene: TRBJ1-1
V gene: TRBV7-3
clone size: -
D gene: -
CDR3 protein: CASSSRTVPITEAFF
CDR3 DNA: TGTGCCAGCAGCTCAAGGACAGTCCCAATCACTGAAGCTTTCTTT

J gene: TRBJ1-2
V gene: TRBV18
clone size: -
D gene: TRBD1
CDR3 protein: CASHRQGVFNYGYTF
CDR3 DNA: TGTGCCAGCCATCGACAGGGTGTTTTCAACTATGGCTACACCTTC

J gene: TRBJ2-2
V gene: TRBV9
clone size: many
D gene: -
CDR3 protein: CASSVGVSRRHTGELFF
CDR3 DNA: TGTGCCAGCAGCGTAGGCGTCTCTAGGAGGCACACCGGGGAGCTGTTTTTT

J gene: TRBJ2-3
V gene: TRBV11-3
clone size: -
D gene: TRBD2
CDR3 protein: CASSLSGGARDTQYF
CDR3 DNA: TGTGCCAGCAGCTTAAGCGGGGGGGCCAGAGATACGCAGTATTTT

J gene: TRBJ2-6
V gene: TRBV30
clone size: -
D gene: -
CDR3 protein: CAWSAGANVLTF
CDR3 DNA: TGTGCCTGGAGCGCTGGGGCCAACGTCCTGACTTTC

J gene: TRBJ2-7
V gene: TRBV7-9
clone size: -
D gene: -
CDR3 protein: CASSLNRVPYEQYF
CDR3 DNA: TGTGCCAGCAGCTTGAACAGGGTTCCCTACGAGCAGTACTTC

J gene: TRBJ2-3
V gene: TRBV9
clone size: few
D gene: -
CDR3 protein: CASSPEGGAGVTDTQYF
CDR3 DNA: TGTGCCAGCAGCCCCGAAGGGGGGGCGGGTGTCACAGATACGCAGTATTTT

J gene: TRBJ1-2
V gene: TRBV5-4
clone size: -
D gene: TRBD1
CDR3 protein: CASSFPRGDGYTF
CDR3 DNA: TGTGCCAGCAGCTTCCCCAGGGGGGACGGCTACACCTTC

J gene: TRBJ2-3
V gene: TRBV5-1
clone size: few
D gene: -
CDR3 protein: CASSLTDSPGTDTQYF
CDR3 DNA: TGCGCCAGCAGCTTAACCGACTCGCCTGGCACAGATACGCAGTATTTT

J gene: TRBJ2-1
V gene: TRBV4-1
clone size: -
D gene: -
CDR3 protein: CASSHPRQASHEQFF
CDR3 DNA: TGCGCCAGCAGCCACCCTCGACAGGCCAGCCATGAGCAGTTCTTC

J gene: TRBJ2-5
V gene: TRBV5-1
clone size: -
D gene: TRBD1
CDR3 protein: CASSQKWTGTVVETQYF
CDR3 DNA: TGCGCCAGCAGCCAGAAATGGACCGGGACAGTAGTAGAGACCCAGTACTTC

J gene: TRBJ2-1
V gene: TRBV2
clone size: -
D gene: TRBD2
CDR3 protein: CASSIREGQLNEQFF
CDR3 DNA: TGTGCCAGCAGTATACGGGAGGGCCAATTAAATGAGCAGTTCTTC

J gene: TRBJ2-7
V gene: TRBV4-1
clone size: -
D gene: TRBD2
CDR3 protein: CASSQDQAGLKGYEQYF
CDR3 DNA: TGCGCCAGCAGCCAAGATCAAGCGGGACTAAAGGGCTACGAGCAGTACTTC

J gene: TRBJ1-2
V gene: TRBV30
clone size: -
D gene: -
CDR3 protein: CAWSVGDTSLYGYTF
CDR3 DNA: TGTGCCTGGAGTGTAGGCGACACCTCCCTTTATGGCTACACCTTC

J gene: TRBJ2-1
V gene: TRBV5-1
clone size: -
D gene: -
CDR3 protein: CASSLRGPDGHEQFF
CDR3 DNA: TGCGCCAGCAGCCTGCGGGGACCGGACGGACATGAGCAGTTCTTC

J gene: TRBJ1-1
V gene: TRBV10-3
clone size: -
D gene: -
CDR3 protein: CAISVLGGGNTEAFF
CDR3 DNA: TGTGCCATCAGTGTCCTAGGGGGGGGAAACACTGAAGCTTTCTTT

J gene: TRBJ2-3
V gene: TRBV2
clone size: -
D gene: TRBD2
CDR3 protein: CASSDRGLAGGPPTDTQYF
CDR3 DNA: TGTGCCAGCAGTGACCGGGGACTAGCGGGAGGGCCGCCGACAGATACGCAGTATTTT

J gene: TRBJ2-5
V gene: TRBV4-1
clone size: once
D gene: -
CDR3 protein: CASSQEAGRDQETQYF
CDR3 DNA: TGCGCCAGCAGCCAAGAGGCGGGCAGAGACCAAGAGACCCAGTACTTC

J gene: TRBJ1-2
V gene: TRBV6-5
clone size: -
D gene: TRBD1
CDR3 protein: CASSLTGADGYTF
CDR3 DNA: TGTGCCAGCAGTTTGACAGGGGCGGATGGCTACACCTTC

J gene: TRBJ2-5
V gene: TRBV5-6
clone size: -
D gene: -
CDR3 protein: CASIGGSETQYF
CDR3 DNA: TGTGCCAGCATAGGCGGGTCGGAGACCCAGTACTTC

J gene: TRBJ2-1
V gene: TRBV5-1
clone size: -
D gene: -
CDR3 protein: CASSLVPTGGEQFF
CDR3 DNA: TGCGCCAGCAGCTTGGTTCCCACCGGCGGTGAGCAGTTCTTC

J gene: TRBJ1-3
V gene: TRBV10-3
clone size: -
D gene: -
CDR3 protein: CAISERGYSGNTIYF
CDR3 DNA: TGTGCCATCAGTGAACGGGGGTACTCTGGAAACACCATATATTTT

J gene: TRBJ2-1
V gene: TRBV3-1/TRBV3-2
clone size: -
D gene: TRBD2
CDR3 protein: CASSQETSGYNEQFF
CDR3 DNA: TGTGCCAGCAGCCAAGAAACTAGCGGCTACAATGAGCAGTTCTTC

J gene: TRBJ2-3
V gene: TRBV4-2
clone size: -
D gene: -
CDR3 protein: CASSQVSRGPPSTDTQYF
CDR3 DNA: TGTGCCAGCAGCCAAGTCTCTCGCGGGCCCCCGAGCACAGATACGCAGTATTTT

J gene: TRBJ1-1
V gene: TRBV5-6
clone size: -
D gene: -
CDR3 protein: CASSLGEGKKGNTEAFF
CDR3 DNA: TGTGCCAGCAGCTTGGGGGAGGGGAAGAAAGGGAACACTGAAGCTTTCTTT

J gene: TRBJ2-6
V gene: TRBV9
clone size: few
D gene: TRBD1
CDR3 protein: CASSAGQGSGANVLTF
CDR3 DNA: TGTGCCAGCAGCGCCGGACAGGGCTCTGGGGCCAACGTCCTGACTTTC

J gene: TRBJ2-6
V gene: TRBV5-1
clone size: few
D gene: -
CDR3 protein: CASSLVSTSSGANVLTF
CDR3 DNA: TGCGCCAGCAGCTTGGTTAGCACCAGCTCTGGGGCCAACGTCCTGACTTTC

J gene: TRBJ2-7
V gene: TRBV4-1
clone size: -
D gene: TRBD2
CDR3 protein: CASSRGLAGDYEQYF
CDR3 DNA: TGCGCCAGCAGCCGCGGACTAGCGGGGGATTACGAGCAGTACTTC

J gene: TRBJ2-2
V gene: TRBV5-1
clone size: -
D gene: TRBD1
CDR3 protein: CASSPRTGISTGELFF
CDR3 DNA: TGCGCCAGCAGCCCCCGGACAGGGATAAGCACCGGGGAGCTGTTTTTT

J gene: TRBJ1-6
V gene: TRBV3-1/TRBV3-2
clone size: -
D gene: TRBD1
CDR3 protein: CASGTADSYNSPLHF
CDR3 DNA: TGTGCCAGCGGGACAGCGGACTCCTATAATTCACCCCTCCACTTT

J gene: TRBJ1-2
V gene: TRBV27
clone size: -
D gene: -
CDR3 protein: CASSLSQGNGYTF
CDR3 DNA: TGTGCCAGCAGTTTAAGCCAGGGGAATGGCTACACCTTC

J gene: TRBJ2-1
V gene: TRBV19
clone size: few
D gene: TRBD2
CDR3 protein: CASSMGLAGSYNEQFF
CDR3 DNA: TGTGCCAGTAGTATGGGACTAGCGGGCTCCTACAATGAGCAGTTCTTC

J gene: TRBJ2-5
V gene: TRBV9
clone size: -
D gene: TRBD1
CDR3 protein: CASSGGQGAGETQYF
CDR3 DNA: TGTGCCAGCAGCGGGGGACAGGGGGCAGGAGAGACCCAGTACTTC

J gene: TRBJ2-7
V gene: TRBV6-6
clone size: -
D gene: TRBD1
CDR3 protein: CASSFLGTESNYEQYF
CDR3 DNA: TGTGCCAGCAGTTTCCTTGGGACAGAGTCTAACTACGAGCAGTACTTC

J gene: TRBJ1-2
V gene: TRBV9
clone size: once
D gene: TRBD1
CDR3 protein: CASSSGQWGYTF
CDR3 DNA: TGTGCCAGCTCATCGGGACAGTGGGGCTACACCTTC

J gene: TRBJ2-1
V gene: TRBV9
clone size: -
D gene: TRBD2
CDR3 protein: CASEKLAGDEQFF
CDR3 DNA: TGTGCCAGCGAAAAACTAGCGGGGGATGAGCAGTTCTTC

J gene: TRBJ1-5
V gene: TRBV4-2
clone size: -
D gene: -
CDR3 protein: CASSQEGTTSNQPQHF
CDR3 DNA: TGTGCCAGCAGCCAAGAGGGGACAACTAGCAATCAGCCCCAGCATTTT

J gene: TRBJ2-1
V gene: TRBV11-2
clone size: -
D gene: -
CDR3 protein: CASSPSNEQFF
CDR3 DNA: TGTGCCAGCAGCCCGAGCAATGAGCAGTTCTTC

J gene: TRBJ2-3
V gene: TRBV5-4
clone size: -
D gene: TRBD2
CDR3 protein: CASSPGTSGSTDTQYF
CDR3 DNA: TGTGCCAGCAGCCCTGGGACTAGCGGTAGCACAGATACGCAGTATTTT

J gene: TRBJ2-7
V gene: TRBV5-4
clone size: -
D gene: TRBD2
CDR3 protein: CASSPFGRASTDEQYF
CDR3 DNA: TGTGCCAGCTCCCCATTCGGGAGGGCCAGCACAGATGAGCAGTACTTC

J gene: TRBJ2-2
V gene: TRBV5-4
clone size: -
D gene: TRBD1
CDR3 protein: CASSTGGAFGELFF
CDR3 DNA: TGTGCCAGCTCGACAGGGGGCGCATTCGGGGAGCTGTTTTTT

J gene: TRBJ2-7
V gene: TRBV18
clone size: -
D gene: TRBD2
CDR3 protein: CASSRGDFEQYF
CDR3 DNA: TGTGCCAGCTCCCGGGGGGACTTCGAGCAGTACTTC

J gene: TRBJ1-2
V gene: TRBV28
clone size: -
D gene: TRBD1
CDR3 protein: CASSSQGAHGYTF
CDR3 DNA: TGTGCCAGCAGTTCGCAGGGGGCGCATGGCTACACCTTC

J gene: TRBJ2-7
V gene: TRBV2
clone size: -
D gene: -
CDR3 protein: CASSEWVQGDEQYF
CDR3 DNA: TGTGCCAGCAGTGAATGGGTACAGGGCGACGAGCAGTACTTC

J gene: TRBJ1-5
V gene: TRBV28
clone size: few
D gene: -
CDR3 protein: CASSLRGFSYSNQPQHF
CDR3 DNA: TGTGCCAGCAGTTTACGGGGGTTTTCGTATAGCAATCAGCCCCAGCATTTT